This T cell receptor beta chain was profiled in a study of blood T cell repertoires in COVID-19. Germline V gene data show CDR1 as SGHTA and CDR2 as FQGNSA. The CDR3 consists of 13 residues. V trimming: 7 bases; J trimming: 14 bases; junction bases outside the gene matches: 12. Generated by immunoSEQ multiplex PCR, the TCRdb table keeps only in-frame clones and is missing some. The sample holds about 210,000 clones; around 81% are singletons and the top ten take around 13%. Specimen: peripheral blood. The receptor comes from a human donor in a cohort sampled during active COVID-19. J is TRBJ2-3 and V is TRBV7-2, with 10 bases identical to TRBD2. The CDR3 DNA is TGTGCCAGCAACTTCCCTTCTAGCGGGGGCCTGTATTTT. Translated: CASNFPSSGGLYF.